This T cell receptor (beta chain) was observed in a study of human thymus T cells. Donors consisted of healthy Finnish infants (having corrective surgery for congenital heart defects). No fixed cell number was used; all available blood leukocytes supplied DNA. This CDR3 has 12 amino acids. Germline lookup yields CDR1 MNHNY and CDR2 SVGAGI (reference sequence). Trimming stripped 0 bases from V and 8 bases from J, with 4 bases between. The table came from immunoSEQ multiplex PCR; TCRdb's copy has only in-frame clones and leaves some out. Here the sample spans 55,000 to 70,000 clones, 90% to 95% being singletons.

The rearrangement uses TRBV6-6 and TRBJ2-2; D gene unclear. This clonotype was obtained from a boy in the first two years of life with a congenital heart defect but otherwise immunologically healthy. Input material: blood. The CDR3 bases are TGTGCCAGCAGTTACTCGGAAGGGGAGCTGTTTTTT. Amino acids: CASSYSEGELFF.